The 12 T cell receptor beta chains given below trace back to one sample, sequenced in a study of post-analysis software for immune sequencing data. Libraries were made from TCR beta cDNA, and they carried unique molecular identifiers. TCRdb re-called the PCR reads through MiXCR, storing one row per CDR3 protein. The data contain 150,000 to 200,000 distinct CDR3 sequences, roughly 40% of them seen just once; the ten biggest clones take up 28%. This specimen consisted of blood, obtained after autologous hematopoietic stem cell transplantation. Receptors originate from a girl between 5 and 17 years old with multiple sclerosis.

V usage is TRBV20-1 and J usage is TRBJ2-1, with 14 bases lining up with TRBD2. The CDR3 spans 15 residues. V lost 3 bases to trimming and J lost 10 bases; unmatched junction nucleotides: 8. Germline V lookup: CDR1 DFQATT, CDR2 SNEGSKA (reference sequence). Here the CDR3 reads CSARPGLAGDGEQFF. In DNA form, the CDR3 reads TGCAGTGCTAGGCCGGGACTAGCGGGAGACGGGGAGCAGTTCTTC.

The J gene is TRBJ2-7, the V gene TRBV5-4; D is possibly TRBD2 (6 bases). V shed 5 bases and J shed 2 bases, with 23 bases lying between them. The CDR3 spans 17 residues. Germline V gene lookup returns CDR1 SGHNT and CDR2 YYREEE (reference sequence). The CDR3 sequence is CASRLSDHGTVAYEQYF. DNA for the CDR3: TGTGCCAGCAGGCTGAGCGACCACGGGACTGTGGCCTACGAGCAGTACTTC.

This clonotype was recorded many times. The V gene is TRBV5-5, the J gene TRBJ1-1; no reliable D call. The CDR3 consists of 14 residues. Germline values: CDR1 SGHKS, CDR2 YYEKEE (reference sequence). Deletions cut 0 bases from V and 0 bases from J, with 6 bases between. CDR3 sequence: CASSLGLMNTEAFF. For the CDR3, the DNA is TGTGCCAGCAGCTTGGGTCTCATGAACACTGAAGCTTTCTTT.

As to this clonotype: The conserved phenylalanine or tryptophan is not found at the CDR3 terminus, so this likely reflects a read error. The limits of the CDR3 on the DNA are not certain, so only TCRdb's listed CDR3 is given. J is TRBJ2-5 and V is TRBV7-8; TRBD1, as called in the table, went unchecked against the DNA. The CDR3 has 15 residues if both end residues are counted. The germline V gene has CDR1 SGHVS and CDR2 FQNEAQ. CDR3 residues: CASSPYGTGEGKRYL.

The chain is built from TRBV20-1 and TRBJ1-5; D remains unclear. The CDR3 consists of 13 residues. V lost 5 bases and J lost 10, with 18 bases in between. Germline values: CDR1 DFQATT, CDR2 SNEGSKA (reference sequence). This CDR3 is CSAVTRVNGPQHF. In nucleotides, the CDR3 is TGCAGTGCTGTGACCCGGGTTAACGGCCCCCAGCATTTT.

The chain joins TRBV21-1 to TRBJ2-7; TRBD2 reflects the table's D call only, with no check against the DNA. TRBV21-1 is a pseudogene segment. The CDR3 loop spans 16 amino acids. The CDR3 DNA sequence: TGTGCCAGCATTTCTGAAGGGCTAGCCGCCGCCTACGAGCAGTACTTC. It codes for CASISEGLAAAYEQYF.

Worth noting for this clonotype: Possible read error: a much larger clone is one base away. This sequence joins TRBV28 and TRBJ2-3; D possibly matches TRBD1 or TRBD2 (5 bases each). The CDR3 runs to 15 residues. V lost 7 bases and J 5 bases, leaving 19 bases between the germline ends. Germline V gene lookup returns CDR1 MDHEN and CDR2 SYDVKM. Written as DNA, the CDR3 is TGTGCCAGCAACCAACCCTTTGAGGGGCGAGATACGCAGTATTTT. This gives the protein CASNQPFEGRDTQYF.

The CDR3 nucleotides are TGTGCCAGCAGCTTAGGGCCCCCCGGGTGGGGGGCCAACGTCCTGACTTTC. It yields the protein CASSLGPPGWGANVLTF. This rearrangement joins TRBV11-1 to TRBJ2-6; no clear D gene. V lost 1 base and J 4 bases, leaving 14 bases between the germline ends. Germline CDR1 is SGHAT and CDR2 is FQDESV (reference sequence). CDR3 size: 17 residues.

The chain links TRBV6-4 to TRBJ2-3, with D tentatively TRBD2 (6 bases). Per germline, CDR1 MRHNA and CDR2 SNTAGT. CDR3 length: 16 residues. V gave up 6 bases and J gave up 1 base, with 17 bases separating them. This chain's CDR3 is CASSIHPGGGTDTQYF. The CDR3, as DNA: TGTGCCAGCAGCATTCATCCCGGCGGGGGCACAGATACGCAGTATTTT.

V gene TRBV7-9 combines with J gene TRBJ1-3, with D unresolved. Trimming removed 4 bases from V and 0 bases from J, with 7 bases in between. CDR3 length: 14 residues. From germline, CDR1 is SEHNR and CDR2 FQNEAQ (reference sequence). In DNA form, the CDR3 reads TGTGCCAGCAGCTCCCACCTCTCTGGAAACACCATATATTTT. Protein sequence: CASSSHLSGNTIYF.

This clonotype was counted many times. J is TRBJ2-5 and V is TRBV6-6; D may be TRBD1 (6 bases). CDR1 and CDR2 (germline): MNHNY, SVGAGI (reference sequence). V lost 2 bases and J lost 2, with 12 bases in between. This CDR3 contains 15 residues. CDR3 residues: CASSYRQDPQETQYF. The CDR3 nucleotides read TGTGCCAGCAGTTACAGACAGGACCCACAAGAGACCCAGTACTTC.

The V call is TRBV28, the J call TRBJ2-3; 9 bases map to TRBD1. Germline lookup yields CDR1 MDHEN and CDR2 SYDVKM. Trimming removed 5 bases from V and 1 base from J; junction bases left unmatched: 7. The CDR3 consists of 16 residues. CDR3 sequence reads: CASSHLQGAGTDTQYF. CDR3 sequence (DNA): TGTGCCAGCAGTCACCTACAGGGGGCTGGCACAGATACGCAGTATTTT.